Sequencing of this TCR beta chain was carried out in a study of T cell responses to AZD1222 COVID-19 vaccine. Points from the study as a whole: Spike-specific TCR breadth rose after two AZD1222 doses, and depth rose as well.

This CDR3 contains 16 residues. After removal of 5 bases from V and 1 base from J, the junction contained 9 bases not matched to a gene. Germline V gives CDR1 MNHEY, CDR2 SVGEGT. Clones were sequenced by immunoSEQ multiplex PCR, and TCRdb holds only the in-frame ones, with some missing. The sample yields 100,000 to 150,000 clones, 85% to 90% seen once. Points on this clone: The target antigen is unknown.

This receptor was taken from an adult who received the AZD1222 COVID-19 vaccine. The J gene is TRBJ2-5, the V gene TRBV6-2 or TRBV6-3, with 8 bases aligning to TRBD2. The sample consisted of peripheral blood, taken 28 days after the second AZD1222 dose. The CDR3 DNA reads TGTGCCAGCAGTATACCCCGGGGGGGCAGCCAAGAGACCCAGTACTTC. This encodes CASSIPRGGSQETQYF.